The following is a T cell receptor beta chain sequence with its context. TCRdb's copy holds only in-frame clones and misses some; the assay was immunoSEQ multiplex PCR. Found here are under 250,000 clones, approximately 92% of them singletons; the top ten hold 3.5%. Germline CDR1 and CDR2: SNHLY and FYNNEI. This CDR3 has 14 residues. Trimming took off 3 bases at V and 8 bases at J, with 13 bases between the two ends. This entry comes from a study of blood T cell repertoires in COVID-19. Study overall: PBMCs, B-cell-depleted T cells, or T cells were the source of the cDNA or gDNA that made up the material.

Assignments of participants to cohorts depended upon their own reported clinical history. The origin of this receptor is a woman aged 18-29 years in a cohort exposed to, infected with or recovered from COVID-19 (not recorded which). This chain connects TRBV2 to TRBJ1-4, with a weak D call TRBD1 (6 bases). Specimen: PBMCs or T cells enriched from blood (not recorded which). The CDR3 sequence: CASSDGGAGEKLFF. The DNA for the CDR3 is TGTGCCAGCAGTGATGGGGGCGCGGGCGAAAAACTGTTTTTT.